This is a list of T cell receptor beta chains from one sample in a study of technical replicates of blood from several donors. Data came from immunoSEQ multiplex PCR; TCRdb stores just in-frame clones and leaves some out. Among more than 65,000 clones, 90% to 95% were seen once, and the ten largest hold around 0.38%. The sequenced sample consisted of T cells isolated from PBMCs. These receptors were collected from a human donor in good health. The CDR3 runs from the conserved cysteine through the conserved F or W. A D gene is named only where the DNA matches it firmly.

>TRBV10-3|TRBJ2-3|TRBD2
TGTGCCATCAGTGAAGGGACTAGCGGGAGTGGAAAAGATACGCAGTATTTT
CAISEGTSGSGKDTQYF
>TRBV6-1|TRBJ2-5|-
TGTGCCAGCACGGATTACGGTTCTGGGGGGTCCCAGTACTTC
CASTDYGSGGSQYF
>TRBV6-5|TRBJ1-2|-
TGTGCCAGCAGTTACGGGAGGGGCTACACCTTC
CASSYGRGYTF
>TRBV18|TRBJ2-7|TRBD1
TGTGCCAGCTCACTCTCAGGGGGCTCGTACGAGCAGTACTTC
CASSLSGGSYEQYF
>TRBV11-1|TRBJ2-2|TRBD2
TGTGCCAGCAGCTTAGCGCCGCGGGAGTGGACCGGGGAGCTGTTTTTT
CASSLAPREWTGELFF
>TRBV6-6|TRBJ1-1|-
TGTGCCAGCAGTCCCCGGGACAACTGGGGCACTGAAGCTTTCTTT
CASSPRDNWGTEAFF
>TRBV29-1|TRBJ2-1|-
TGCAGCGTTGAGGATACAGGGTATCGCAATGAGCAGTTCTTC
CSVEDTGYRNEQFF
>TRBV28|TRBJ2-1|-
TGTGCCAGCAGTTTACGGCTAGCAGGCTACAATGAGCAGTTCTTC
CASSLRLAGYNEQFF
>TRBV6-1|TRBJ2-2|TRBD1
TGTGCCAGCAGTCTTGGGACAGGGCCCGGGGAGCTGTTTTTT
CASSLGTGPGELFF
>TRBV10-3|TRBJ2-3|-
TGTGCCACTCGAGCAGATACGCAGTATTTT
CATRADTQYF
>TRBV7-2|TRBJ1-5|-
TGTGCCAGCAGTGACAGACCCAATCAGCCCCAGCATTTT
CASSDRPNQPQHF
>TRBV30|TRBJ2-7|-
TGTGCCTGGGACAGATCCTACGAGCAGTACTTC
CAWDRSYEQYF
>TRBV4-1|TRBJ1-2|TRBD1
TGCGCCAGCAGCCACGGACAGGGGAACTATGGCTACACCTTC
CASSHGQGNYGYTF
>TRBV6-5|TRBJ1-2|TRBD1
TGTGCCAGCAGTTCCGGACAGGATGGAGATGGCTACACCTTC
CASSSGQDGDGYTF
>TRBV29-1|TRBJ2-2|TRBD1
TGCAGCGTTGCTGTACAGGGGATAACCGGGGAGCTGTTTTTT
CSVAVQGITGELFF
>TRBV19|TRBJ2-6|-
TGTGCCAGTAGTATTAGGAGGGATACCACCTCTGGGGCCAACGTCCTGACTTTC
CASSIRRDTTSGANVLTF